This is a list of T cell receptor beta chains from one sample in a study of metastatic and nonmetastatic thyroid tumors. TCRdb re-processed the PCR reads through MiXCR. The sample carries over 30,000 clones, roughly 29% recorded once. The sequenced sample consisted of blood. These receptor sequences come from a female donor with papillary thyroid cancer or a benign thyroid nodule (not recorded which). Some clones in this sample may be carry-over from other donors' samples. Each CDR3 is given with its conserved first and last residue. The order of the fields is clone size, D gene, V gene, J gene, CDR3 length, CDR3 protein, CDR3 DNA. The D gene is left open where the match is weak. Not all rows give a size; the values are once, few, many and, for expanded clones, a class.

abundance: -; d_gene: TRBD1; v_gene: TRBV15; j_gene: TRBJ2-7; len: 14; CDR3aa: CATSRDRSSYEQYF; CDR3nt: TGTGCCACCAGCAGGGACAGGAGCTCCTACGAGCAGTACTTC
abundance: few; d_gene: TRBD1; v_gene: TRBV25-1; j_gene: TRBJ2-7; len: 15; CDR3aa: CASSELGTGTYEQYF; CDR3nt: TGTGCCAGCAGTGAGTTAGGGACAGGGACCTACGAGCAGTACTTC
abundance: few; d_gene: TRBD1; v_gene: TRBV11-2; j_gene: TRBJ1-2; len: 15; CDR3aa: CASSPTGGSNYGYTF; CDR3nt: TGTGCCAGCAGCCCGACAGGGGGTTCTAACTATGGCTACACCTTC
abundance: -; d_gene: -; v_gene: TRBV6-4; j_gene: TRBJ2-1; len: 15; CDR3aa: CASSDTVGTVNEQFF; CDR3nt: TGTGCCAGCAGTGACACGGTCGGCACCGTCAATGAGCAGTTCTTC
abundance: -; d_gene: -; v_gene: TRBV7-2; j_gene: TRBJ2-7; len: 15; CDR3aa: CASSQTGKGFYEQYF; CDR3nt: TGTGCCAGCAGCCAAACCGGGAAAGGGTTCTACGAGCAGTACTTT
abundance: few; d_gene: -; v_gene: TRBV24-1; j_gene: TRBJ2-3; len: 16; CDR3aa: CATSDPGPQLPDTQYF; CDR3nt: TGTGCCACCAGTGATCCCGGGCCTCAGCTGCCAGACACGCAGTATTTT
abundance: medium-sized; d_gene: -; v_gene: TRBV12-3/TRBV12-4; j_gene: TRBJ2-2; len: 14; CDR3aa: CASSLDRFAGELFF; CDR3nt: TGTGCCAGCAGTTTAGACAGGTTCGCCGGGGAGCTGTTTTTT
abundance: many; d_gene: -; v_gene: TRBV5-6; j_gene: TRBJ2-7; len: 14; CDR3aa: CASSLGTPSYEQYF; CDR3nt: TGTGCCAGCAGCTTGGGGACTCCGTCCTACGAGCAGTACTTC
abundance: -; d_gene: -; v_gene: TRBV5-1; j_gene: TRBJ2-7; len: 18; CDR3aa: CASSSLTSKGPTSDEQYF; CDR3nt: TGCGCCAGCAGCTCGCTTACCTCCAAGGGACCAACCTCCGACGAGCAGTACTTC
abundance: few; d_gene: TRBD1; v_gene: TRBV6-1; j_gene: TRBJ2-6; len: 17; CDR3aa: CASKGQGGLSGANVLTF; CDR3nt: TGTGCCAGCAAGGGACAGGGCGGACTCTCTGGGGCCAACGTCCTGACTTTT
abundance: -; d_gene: -; v_gene: TRBV5-1; j_gene: TRBJ2-3; len: 14; CDR3aa: CASSPGSLSDTQYF; CDR3nt: TGCGCCAGCAGCCCCGGGAGTCTGTCAGATACGCAGTATTTT
abundance: few; d_gene: -; v_gene: TRBV20-1; j_gene: TRBJ2-7; len: 18; CDR3aa: CSARASRGFYMRATGQYF; CDR3nt: TGCAGTGCTAGAGCCTCCAGGGGTTTTTATATGAGAGCCACGGGGCAGTACTTC
abundance: many; d_gene: -; v_gene: TRBV7-6; j_gene: TRBJ1-3; len: 12; CDR3aa: CASSDTGNTIYF; CDR3nt: TGTGCCAGCAGCGACACTGGAAACACCATATATTTT
abundance: many; d_gene: -; v_gene: TRBV5-1; j_gene: TRBJ2-5; len: 13; CDR3aa: CASSLGSRETQYF; CDR3nt: TGCGCCAGCAGCTTGGGTTCTCGGGAGACCCAGTACTTC
abundance: -; d_gene: -; v_gene: TRBV5-1; j_gene: TRBJ2-1; len: 14; CDR3aa: CASGIESPSNEQFF; CDR3nt: TGCGCCAGCGGTATAGAATCCCCGTCCAATGAGCAGTTCTTC
abundance: many; d_gene: -; v_gene: TRBV4-1; j_gene: TRBJ1-6; len: 16; CDR3aa: CASSPYPGANNSPLHF; CDR3nt: TGCGCCAGCAGCCCCTATCCCGGGGCGAATAATTCACCCCTCCACTTT
abundance: once; d_gene: -; v_gene: TRBV20-1; j_gene: TRBJ2-1; len: 15; CDR3aa: CSARDGAGPYNEQFF; CDR3nt: TGCAGTGCTAGAGATGGGGCGGGACCGTACAATGAGCAGTTCTTC
abundance: few; d_gene: TRBD1; v_gene: TRBV2; j_gene: TRBJ1-2; len: 15; CDR3aa: CASSSDRGEGYGYTF; CDR3nt: TGTGCCAGCAGTTCCGACAGGGGGGAGGGCTATGGCTACACCTTC
abundance: many; d_gene: TRBD1; v_gene: TRBV6-1; j_gene: TRBJ2-7; len: 13; CDR3aa: CASGLGQGSEQYF; CDR3nt: TGTGCCTCGGGTTTGGGACAGGGATCCGAGCAGTACTTC
abundance: -; d_gene: -; v_gene: TRBV11-2; j_gene: TRBJ2-7; len: 13; CDR3aa: CASSFSGTYEQYF; CDR3nt: TGTGCCAGCAGCTTTAGCGGTACCTACGAGCAGTACTTC
abundance: many; d_gene: -; v_gene: TRBV7-3; j_gene: TRBJ2-2; len: 17; CDR3aa: CASSLRGSKANTGELFF; CDR3nt: TGTGCCAGCAGCTTAAGAGGATCTAAAGCGAACACCGGGGAGCTGTTTTTT
abundance: -; d_gene: -; v_gene: TRBV10-1; j_gene: TRBJ2-7; len: 12; CDR3aa: CASRPLPYEQYF; CDR3nt: TGCGCCAGCAGGCCCTTACCATACGAGCAGTACTTC
abundance: -; d_gene: TRBD2; v_gene: TRBV28; j_gene: TRBJ2-1; len: 17; CDR3aa: CASSLEGFGTSDDEQFF; CDR3nt: TGTGCCAGCAGTTTAGAAGGTTTTGGGACTAGCGATGACGAGCAGTTCTTC
abundance: -; d_gene: TRBD2; v_gene: TRBV30; j_gene: TRBJ2-5; len: 15; CDR3aa: CAWSPRSAGGETQYF; CDR3nt: TGTGCCTGGAGTCCGCGATCAGCGGGAGGTGAGACCCAGTACTTC
abundance: many; d_gene: -; v_gene: TRBV7-2; j_gene: TRBJ2-5; len: 13; CDR3aa: CASTLNAQETQYF; CDR3nt: TGTGCCAGCACCTTGAATGCACAAGAGACCCAGTACTTC
abundance: many; d_gene: -; v_gene: TRBV7-8; j_gene: TRBJ2-7; len: 20; CDR3aa: CASSLPMPGSSWSSSYEQYF; CDR3nt: TGTGCCAGCAGCTTACCAATGCCGGGCTCTTCATGGTCGAGCTCCTACGAGCAGTACTTC
abundance: few; d_gene: -; v_gene: TRBV6-1; j_gene: TRBJ1-3; len: 15; CDR3aa: CASSERGDHGNTIYF; CDR3nt: TGTGCCAGCAGTGAGAGGGGGGACCATGGAAACACCATATATTTT
abundance: many; d_gene: -; v_gene: TRBV15; j_gene: TRBJ1-5; len: 15; CDR3aa: CATSREASGNQPQHF; CDR3nt: TGTGCCACCAGCAGAGAAGCTTCGGGAAATCAGCCCCAGCATTTT
abundance: -; d_gene: TRBD2; v_gene: TRBV20-1; j_gene: TRBJ2-7; len: 13; CDR3aa: CSARGLAGYEQYF; CDR3nt: TGCAGTGCTAGAGGACTAGCGGGATACGAGCAGTACTTC
abundance: -; d_gene: -; v_gene: TRBV5-1; j_gene: TRBJ2-7; len: 14; CDR3aa: CASSLFWSSYEQYF; CDR3nt: TGCGCCAGCAGCTTGTTCTGGAGCTCCTACGAGCAGTACTTC
abundance: many; d_gene: -; v_gene: TRBV4-2; j_gene: TRBJ2-4; len: 16; CDR3aa: CASSQERGSGKDIQYF; CDR3nt: TGTGCCAGCAGCCAAGAAAGGGGAAGCGGCAAAGACATTCAGTACTTC
abundance: few; d_gene: TRBD1; v_gene: TRBV27; j_gene: TRBJ1-1; len: 13; CDR3aa: CASSPNRGAEAFF; CDR3nt: TGTGCCAGCAGTCCAAACAGGGGCGCTGAAGCTTTCTTT
abundance: medium-sized; d_gene: TRBD1; v_gene: TRBV20-1; j_gene: TRBJ1-1; len: 16; CDR3aa: CSARGGGQGAGTEAFF; CDR3nt: TGCAGTGCTAGAGGGGGGGGACAGGGGGCAGGCACTGAAGCTTTCTTT
abundance: many; d_gene: -; v_gene: TRBV5-1; j_gene: TRBJ1-2; len: 15; CDR3aa: CASSLVQPPVYGYTF; CDR3nt: TGCGCCAGCAGCTTGGTACAGCCCCCCGTCTATGGCTACACCTTC
abundance: many; d_gene: -; v_gene: TRBV12-3/TRBV12-4; j_gene: TRBJ2-6; len: 16; CDR3aa: CASSSFGRLGANVLTF; CDR3nt: TGTGCCAGCAGTTCCTTTGGGAGGCTTGGGGCCAACGTCCTGACTTTC
abundance: -; d_gene: -; v_gene: TRBV24-1; j_gene: TRBJ2-2; len: 13; CDR3aa: CATTDSNNGELFF; CDR3nt: TGTGCCACCACTGACAGTAACAACGGGGAGCTGTTTTTT
abundance: many; d_gene: -; v_gene: TRBV14; j_gene: TRBJ2-3; len: 15; CDR3aa: CASSYTGTRPDTQYF; CDR3nt: TGTGCCAGCAGCTATACCGGGACGCGCCCAGATACGCAGTATTTT
abundance: -; d_gene: TRBD2; v_gene: TRBV11-2; j_gene: TRBJ2-2; len: 16; CDR3aa: CASSPVAGADTGELFF; CDR3nt: TGTGCCAGCAGCCCCGTAGCGGGAGCGGACACCGGGGAGCTGTTTTTT
abundance: -; d_gene: -; v_gene: TRBV27; j_gene: TRBJ2-7; len: 15; CDR3aa: CASTISGLSSYEQYF; CDR3nt: TGTGCCAGCACTATTAGCGGTCTGAGCTCCTACGAGCAGTACTTC